A single sample gave rise to the 7 T cell receptor beta chains below, sequenced in a study of T cells in Graves' hyperthyroidism and ophthalmopathy. Researchers amplified the TCR beta CDR3 regions from RNA transcripts. An initial round of RT-PCR targeting the TCR CDR3 relied on the HTBI primer set. In TCRdb, the multiplex PCR reads were re-called with MiXCR into one record per CDR3 protein. The repertoire includes over 200,000 distinct CDR3 sequences, roughly a sixth of them detected once, and approximately 50% sits in the top ten. Sequenced sample: blood. All receptors come from a man between 45 and 60 years old with Graves' hyperthyroidism.

At least ten counts were recorded for this clonotype. The chain carries TRBV2 and TRBJ1-2; weak D call: TRBD1 (5 bases). This CDR3 comprises 15 residues. In germline, CDR1 is SNHLY, CDR2 FYNNEI. V was clipped by 4 bases and J by 5 bases, with 17 bases between them. This CDR3 is CASSGGPEPPYGYTF. The CDR3 nucleotides read TGTGCCAGCAGTGGGGGCCCCGAACCGCCGTATGGCTACACCTTC.

This clonotype was observed a few times. This chain uses TRBV4-2 with TRBJ2-1; TRBD2 agrees at 7 bases. Germline CDR1 and CDR2: LGHNA and YNFKEQ. The CDR3 is 19 residues long. The V gene end was trimmed by 1 base and the J gene end by 6 bases; junction bases not matched to a gene: 18. CDR3 residues: CASSQVGRVAGDLLNEQFF. The CDR3 bases are TGTGCCAGCAGCCAAGTCGGTAGGGTTGCGGGAGACTTACTCAATGAGCAGTTCTTC.

This clonotype has ten or more counts. V and J are TRBV11-2 and TRBJ2-7; TRBD1 matches at 10 bases. The V segment lost 3 bases and the J segment 7 bases; nucleotides outside the gene matches: 9. The CDR3 contains 15 residues. CDR1 SGHAT and CDR2 FQNNGV come from the germline V gene. CDR3 sequence (DNA): TGTGCCAGCAGCTTTCCCGGACAGGGGGAGGTTGAGCAGTACTTC. Amino acids: CASSFPGQGEVEQYF.

Ten or more counts support this clonotype. The junction and the germline gene differ at one end; a read error may be behind it. CDR3 amino acids: CASSLAGLVSDEQYF. CDR3 in DNA: TGTGCCAGCAGCCTAGCGGGACTAGTGTCTGACGAGCAGTACTTC. The rearrangement joins TRBV7-9 to TRBJ2-7, with 9 bases identical to TRBD2. The CDR3 contains 15 residues. Germline V lookup: CDR1 SEHNR, CDR2 FQNEAQ (reference sequence).

The CDR3, as DNA: TGTGCCAGCAGTGAAGGCGGGAGACACTATACGCAGTATTTT. Its protein is CASSEGGRHYTQYF. The chain couples TRBV2 to TRBJ2-3; 7 bases map to TRBD2. The CDR3 has 14 residues. Unmatched junction bases numbered 5, after V lost 1 base and J lost 7 bases. Germline-derived CDR1 and CDR2 are SNHLY and FYNNEI.

This clonotype was observed at least ten times. The chain uses TRBV19 and TRBJ2-2; D gene uncertain. V gave up 5 bases and J gave up 1 base, with 8 bases separating them. Germline lookup yields CDR1 LNHDA and CDR2 SQIVND (reference sequence). This CDR3 is built from 14 residues. CDR3 sequence: CASSWAVNTGELFF. CDR3 DNA sequence: TGTGCCAGTAGTTGGGCGGTGAACACCGGGGAGCTGTTTTTT.

The table lists this clonotype with many counts. The chain links TRBV7-2 to TRBJ2-7, with D possibly being TRBD2 (5 bases). V lost 5 bases and J lost 0, with 14 bases in between. Germline V lookup: CDR1 SGHTA, CDR2 FQGNSA. CDR3 size: 15 residues. The CDR3 here is CASSPQAGFSYEQYF. In DNA, the CDR3 is TGTGCCAGCAGCCCTCAGGCGGGTTTCTCCTACGAGCAGTACTTC.